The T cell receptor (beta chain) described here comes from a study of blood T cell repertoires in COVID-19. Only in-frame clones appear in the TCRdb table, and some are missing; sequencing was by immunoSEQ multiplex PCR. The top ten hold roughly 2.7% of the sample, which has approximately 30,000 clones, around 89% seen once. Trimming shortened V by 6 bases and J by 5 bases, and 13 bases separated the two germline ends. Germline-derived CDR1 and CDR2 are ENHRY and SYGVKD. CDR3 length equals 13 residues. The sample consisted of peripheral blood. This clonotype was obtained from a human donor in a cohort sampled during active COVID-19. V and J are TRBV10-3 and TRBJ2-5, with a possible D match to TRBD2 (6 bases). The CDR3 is CAIRDGGEETQYF. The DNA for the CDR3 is TGTGCCATCAGGGACGGCGGGGAGGAGACCCAGTACTTC.